These 23 T cell receptor beta chains were all obtained from the same sample, sequenced in a study of cytomegalovirus exposure and HLA in healthy donors. The primer mix had 60 Vbeta and 13 Jbeta primers. Measured with immunoSEQ multiplex PCR; TCRdb has only the in-frame clones, and not every one. The table has approximately 120,000 clones, about 81% seen once. The sequencing input was PBMCs. Receptors were obtained from a young woman in good health and CMV-seronegative.

This clone showed up just a few times. The rearrangement uses TRBV7-9 and TRBJ1-4, with D perhaps matching TRBD1 (5 bases). The CDR3 contains 13 residues. Germline values: CDR1 SEHNR, CDR2 FQNEAQ (reference sequence). Trimming left V 10 bases short and J 7 bases short, with 16 bases between. CDR3 sequence reads: CATLREGSEKLFF. The CDR3 nucleotides read TGTGCCACTCTCAGGGAGGGTAGTGAAAAACTGTTTTTT.

The chain recombines TRBV9 with TRBJ2-1; 9 bases are a match to TRBD2. With 0 bases clipped from V and 7 bases from J, the junction kept 8 bases outside the gene matches. CDR1 is SGDLS, CDR2 YYNGEE, per germline. The CDR3 sequence is 16 residues long. In DNA form, the CDR3 reads TGTGCCAGCAGCGTAGTTGGCGGGGGGGCCCGTAATGAGCAGTTCTTC. Translation: CASSVVGGGARNEQFF. Drawing the rest from reference TRBV9 and TRBJ2-1, the complete variable domain is DSGVTQTPKHLITATGQRVTLRCSPRSGDLSVYWYQQSLDQGLQFLIQYYNGEERAKGNILERFSAQQFPDLHSELNLSSLELGDSALYFCASSVVGGGARNEQFFGPGTRLTVL.

This clone was counted once. The V call is TRBV12-5, the J call TRBJ2-1; possibly TRBD1 for D (6 bases). The CDR3 loop spans 17 amino acids. V was cut by 2 bases and J by 5 bases, with 19 bases left in between. CDR1 LGHNT and CDR2 FRNRAP come from the germline V gene. The CDR3 nucleotides read TGTGCTAGTGGTTTGTCGCCGGGACAAGGGATTAACAATGAGCAGTTCTTC. Residues: CASGLSPGQGINNEQFF.

The chain uses TRBV11-3 and TRBJ2-5; D is unresolved. The J call is uncertain, as TRBJ2-7 better fits the DNA end. Germline V gene lookup returns CDR1 SGHNT and CDR2 YENEEA. This CDR3 is 12 amino acids long. As DNA, the CDR3 is TGTGCCAGCAGCCCGCCAGGTGGCGAGCAGTACTTC. Amino acids: CASSPPGGEQYF.

The chain has TRBV4-1 and TRBJ2-6, with a weak D call TRBD2 (6 bases). The CDR3 has 16 residues. Germline CDR1 is MGHRA and CDR2 is YSYEKL. V lost 1 base, J lost 3 bases, and 10 bases lay in between. The CDR3 protein is CASSQAAGLGANVLTF. The CDR3 bases are TGCGCCAGCAGCCAAGCGGCGGGGCTTGGGGCCAACGTCCTGACTTTC.

The CDR3 DNA sequence: TGTGCCAGCAGCTTTCCCCTCTATGGCTACACCTTC. This encodes CASSFPLYGYTF. The genes are TRBV7-9 and TRBJ1-2; D gene unclear. Germline V gene lookup returns CDR1 SEHNR and CDR2 FQNEAQ (reference sequence). The CDR3 runs 12 residues. Trimming pared 3 bases from V and 4 bases from J, leaving 6 bases between. Full variable domain (remainder filled in from reference TRBV7-9 and TRBJ1-2): DTGVSQNPRHKITKRGQNVTFRCDPISEHNRLYWYRQTLGQGPEFLTYFQNEAQLEKSRLLSDRFSAERPKGSFSTLEIQRTEQGDSAMYLCASSFPLYGYTFGSGTRLTVV.

This chain joins TRBV27 and TRBJ2-5; tentative D call: TRBD1 (6 bases). This CDR3 has 11 residues. Germline CDR1 MNHEY, CDR2 SMNVEV (reference sequence). Trimming left V 6 bases short and J 11 bases short, with 13 bases between. The CDR3 DNA reads as TGTGCCAGCAGGGGCTCAGGGGAGCAGTACTTC. Translation: CASRGSGEQYF.

This clone was observed a few times. The gene calls are TRBV4-3 and TRBJ1-2; 8 positions match TRBD1. After removal of 2 bases from V and 7 bases from J, the junction contained 12 bases not matched to a gene. Germline lookup yields CDR1 LGHNA and CDR2 YSLEER. This CDR3 comprises 16 residues. DNA for the CDR3: TGCGCCAGCAGCCAAAATCCCCGAGCAGGGGGCGGTGGCTACACCTTC. Amino acid sequence: CASSQNPRAGGGGYTF.

A remark on this clone: Other DNA sequences from this sample encode an identical CDR3 as well. This chain connects TRBV7-3 to TRBJ2-1, with 9 bases that match TRBD2. Germline-derived CDR1 and CDR2 are SGHTA and FQGTGA. The J segment lost 9 bases and the V segment lost 1 base, leaving 10 bases of the junction unmatched. The CDR3 loop spans 16 amino acids. CDR3 DNA: TGTGCCAGCAGCTTAAACCCGACTAGCGGAGTAGGTGAGCAGTTCTTC. Translation gives CASSLNPTSGVGEQFF. Drawing the rest from reference TRBV7-3 and TRBJ2-1, the complete variable domain is GAGVSQTPSNKVTEKGKYVELRCDPISGHTALYWYRQSLGQGPEFLIYFQGTGAADDSGLPNDRFFAVRPEGSVSTLKIQRTERGDSAVYLCASSLNPTSGVGEQFFGPGTRLTVL.

The CDR3 nucleotides are TGTGCCAGCAGCCTTGGGGGGAAACTGAACACTGAAGCTTTCTTT. Amino acid sequence: CASSLGGKLNTEAFF. V is TRBV7-8 and J is TRBJ1-1, with TRBD1 as a possible D gene (5 bases). Germline CDR1 and CDR2: SGHVS and FQNEAQ. This CDR3 contains 15 residues. The V end lost 5 bases, the J end lost 0 bases, and 13 bases lay between the germline ends.

The chain carries TRBV7-9 and TRBJ1-1; possibly TRBD1 for D (6 bases). Germline V gives CDR1 SEHNR, CDR2 FQNEAQ (reference sequence). V was trimmed by 0 bases and J by 0 bases, leaving 20 bases between them. CDR3 size: 19 residues. As DNA, the CDR3 is TGTGCCAGCAGCTTAGCCCCTTTAGTAGGCAGGGGTTTGAACACTGAAGCTTTCTTT. Amino acid sequence: CASSLAPLVGRGLNTEAFF.

CDR3 sequence reads: CSVEMQTGTEAFF. In nucleotides, the CDR3 is TGCAGCGTTGAAATGCAAACGGGCACTGAAGCTTTCTTT. The V call is TRBV29-1, the J call TRBJ1-1; D remains unclear. Germline CDR1 is SQVTM and CDR2 is ANQGSEA. Trimming removed 2 bases from V and 4 bases from J, with 11 bases in between. The CDR3 length is 13 residues.

The J gene is TRBJ1-5, the V gene TRBV4-1; tentative D call: TRBD1 (5 bases). CDR3 length: 15 amino acids. V was pared by 4 bases and J by 3 bases, with 13 bases between. The germline V gene encodes CDR1 MGHRA and CDR2 YSYEKL. The CDR3 DNA sequence: TGCGCCAGCAGCCCAGGGTCAGGGCCCAATCAGCCCCAGCATTTT. Amino acid sequence: CASSPGSGPNQPQHF.

V and J are TRBV27 and TRBJ1-1; the D gene is possibly TRBD1 (5 bases). Per the germline V gene, CDR1 is MNHEY and CDR2 is SMNVEV (reference sequence). The ends were cut back, 11 bases at V and 0 bases at J, with 10 bases in the middle. The CDR3 contains 12 residues. This CDR3 reads CAGQGMNTEAFF. As DNA, the CDR3 is TGTGCCGGCCAGGGCATGAACACTGAAGCTTTCTTT.

In regard to this clone: One end of the junction does not line up with germline, which may come from a read error. This rearrangement joins TRBV7-9 to TRBJ1-5, with TRBD1 matching 7 bases. The CDR3 is 17 amino acids. Germline V CDR1 and CDR2: SEHNR, FQNEAQ (reference sequence). The CDR3 region has the DNA TGTTCCAGCAGCTTAGGACAGGAAACCCCTGGCGGTCAGCCCCAGCATTTT. It encodes CSSSLGQETPGGQPQHF.

This rearrangement joins TRBV6-5 to TRBJ2-1, with 10 bases matching TRBD2. The trim removed 10 bases at V and 10 bases at J, leaving 13 bases unmatched. The CDR3 length is 14 residues. Germline assignment: CDR1 MNHEY and CDR2 SVGAGI. CDR3 sequence: CATGPGLAILEQFF. DNA of the CDR3: TGTGCCACGGGACCGGGACTAGCGATTTTGGAGCAGTTCTTC.

The rearrangement uses TRBV7-8 and TRBJ2-2; maybe TRBD2 (5 bases). This CDR3 has 14 residues. Germline V gene sequence: CDR1 SGHVS, CDR2 FQNEAQ. V was clipped by 1 base and J by 6 bases, with 9 bases between them. The DNA for the CDR3 is TGTGCCAGCAGCTTAGTCCCGGACTCCGGGGAGCTGTTTTTT. This translates into CASSLVPDSGELFF.

The chain joins TRBV5-1 to TRBJ2-7; 9 positions match TRBD1. The V segment lost 4 bases and the J segment 5 bases; nucleotides outside the gene matches: 7. The CDR3 sequence is 14 residues long. Germline assignment: CDR1 SGHRS and CDR2 YFSETQ. DNA of the CDR3: TGCGCCAGCAGCCAAGGGACAGGGATTGACGAGCAGTACTTC. As protein: CASSQGTGIDEQYF. Complete variable domain (other parts from reference TRBV5-1 and TRBJ2-7): KAGVTQTPRYLIKTRGQQVTLSCSPISGHRSVSWYQQTPGQGLQFLFEYFSETQRNKGNFPGRFSGRQFSNSRSEMNVSTLELGDSALYLCASSQGTGIDEQYFGPGTRLTVT.

This chain connects TRBV5-1 to TRBJ2-7; TRBD2 aligns across 11 bases. The V gene end was trimmed by 1 base and the J gene end by 3 bases; junction bases not matched to a gene: 3. In germline, CDR1 is SGHRS, CDR2 YFSETQ. CDR3 length: 15 residues. As DNA, the CDR3 is TGCGCCAGCAGCTTGTATCTAGCGGGAGGCTACGAGCAGTACTTC. Translated: CASSLYLAGGYEQYF.

In this sample, this clone turned up a few times. The CDR3 DNA sequence: TGCGCCAGCAGGGCCGACAGGGGTAGCACCGGGGAGCTGTTTTTT. Residues: CASRADRGSTGELFF. The gene calls are TRBV5-1 and TRBJ2-2; 8 bases agree with TRBD1. V was pared by 5 bases and J by 4 bases, with 7 bases of the junction left unmatched. Germline V gene sequence: CDR1 SGHRS, CDR2 YFSETQ. The CDR3 runs to 15 residues.

In this sample, this clone turned up a few times. This chain joins TRBV6-5 and TRBJ2-1; TRBD2 is a possible D gene (6 bases). CDR1 and CDR2 (germline): MNHEY, SVGAGI. The V gene lost 6 bases and the J gene lost 5 bases, with 17 bases spanning the gap. The CDR3 runs 15 residues. The CDR3 protein is CASRQREFPNNEQFF. For the CDR3, the DNA is TGTGCCAGCAGACAACGGGAGTTTCCCAACAATGAGCAGTTCTTC.

This chain links TRBV27 with TRBJ2-7; tentatively, D is TRBD2 (6 bases). Between the trimmed V and J ends, which lost 6 bases and 0 bases, there was a span of 9 bases. This CDR3 spans 13 amino acids. Germline CDR1 and CDR2: MNHEY and SMNVEV (reference sequence). This chain's CDR3 is CASRAGSSYEQYF. Written as DNA, the CDR3 is TGTGCCAGCAGAGCGGGCTCCTCCTACGAGCAGTACTTC.

The rearrangement links TRBV6-6 to TRBJ2-7, with 8 positions matching TRBD1. V lost 8 bases and J lost 7; bases outside the gene matches: 7. The germline V gene has CDR1 MNHNY and CDR2 SVGAGI (reference sequence). The CDR3 sequence is 12 residues long. CDR3 sequence reads: CASGDRSWEQYF. The CDR3 coding sequence is TGTGCCAGCGGGGACAGGTCTTGGGAGCAGTACTTC.